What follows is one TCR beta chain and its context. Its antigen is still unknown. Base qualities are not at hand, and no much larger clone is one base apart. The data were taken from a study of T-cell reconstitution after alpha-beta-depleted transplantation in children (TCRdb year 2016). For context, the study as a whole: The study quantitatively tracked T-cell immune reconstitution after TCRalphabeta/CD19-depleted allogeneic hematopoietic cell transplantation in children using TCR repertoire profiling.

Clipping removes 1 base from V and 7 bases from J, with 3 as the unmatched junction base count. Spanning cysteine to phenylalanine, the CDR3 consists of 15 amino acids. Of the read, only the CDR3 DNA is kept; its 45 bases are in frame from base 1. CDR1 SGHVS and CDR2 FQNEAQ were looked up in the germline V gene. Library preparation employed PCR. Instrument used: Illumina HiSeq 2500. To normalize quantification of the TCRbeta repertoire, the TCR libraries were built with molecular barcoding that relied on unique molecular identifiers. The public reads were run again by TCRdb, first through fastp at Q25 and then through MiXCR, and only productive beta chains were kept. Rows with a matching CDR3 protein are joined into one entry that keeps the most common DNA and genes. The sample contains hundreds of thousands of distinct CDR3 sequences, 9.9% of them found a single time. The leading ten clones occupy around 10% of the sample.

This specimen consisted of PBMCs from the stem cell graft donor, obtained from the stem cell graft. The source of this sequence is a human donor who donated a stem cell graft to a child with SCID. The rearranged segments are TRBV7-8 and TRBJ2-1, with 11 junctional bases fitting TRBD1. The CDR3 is CASSLVGTGGNEQFF. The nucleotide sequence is TGTGCCAGCAGCTTAGTCGGGACAGGGGGGAATGAGCAGTTCTTC.